Listed here is a single T cell receptor (beta chain). No antigen is known for it. Assay used: immunoSEQ multiplex PCR; TCRdb lists only in-frame clones, some missing. The sample lists 150,000 or so clones, approximately 91% seen once, with 6.9% in the top ten. Trimming removed 1 base at V and 0 bases at J, with 16 bases between. Per the germline V gene, CDR1 is SQVTM and CDR2 is ANQGSEA. The CDR3 has 18 residues. The data were obtained in a study of T cell responses to AZD1222 COVID-19 vaccine. General study points: Vaccine-associated CD4 TCRs ranged over spike, dominating at 160-218 and 743-854. Among spike-specific TCRs, nearly half reportedly target unmutated variant regions. The peak T cell response came first, and repertoires were sampled only after it.

V gene TRBV29-1 combines with J gene TRBJ2-6; the D gene is possibly TRBD1 (5 bases). The sequencing here drew on peripheral blood, taken after recovery from COVID-19. This TCR was recovered from an adult who had recovered from COVID-19. For the CDR3, the DNA is TGCAGCGTTGAAGGGTGGGGCAGGACCAACTCTGGGGCCAACGTCCTGACTTTC. Translation: CSVEGWGRTNSGANVLTF.